This T cell receptor (beta chain) is drawn from a study of CD8 T cells in ankylosing spondylitis (dated by TCRdb to between 2016 and 2019). At the level of the whole study: The study set out to find disease-linked TCR variants by profiling T cell receptor beta repertoires in ankylosing spondylitis patients and healthy donors. In total, the full study cohort was made up of 85 to 140 healthy donors and about two dozen ankylosing spondylitis patients. Samples of peripheral blood were taken, and for ankylosing spondylitis patients, synovial fluid was collected as well. What the research found in general, with its limitations: Some motif variants had previously been reported in the synovial fluid and blood of reactive arthritis patients, which suggests shared mechanisms of disease initiation. The disease-linked clones were reported as significantly enriched in matched synovial fluid samples from ankylosing spondylitis patients. A TCR beta motif of several highly homologous amino acid variants appeared characteristic of blood from ankylosing spondylitis patients. The disease-linked clones had a CD8+ phenotype and were found at relatively low frequencies in peripheral blood.

The germline V gene provides CDR1 SGHRS and CDR2 YFSETQ. Spanning cysteine to phenylalanine, the CDR3 consists of 14 amino acids. CDR3 DNA only is kept here, 42 bases in frame from base 1. About this clonotype: Its antigen has not been determined. Germline and junction disagree at one end, which may indicate a read error.

The sequencing machine was an Illumina HiSeq 2500. Quantitative 5'-RACE with molecular barcodes was used to prepare TCR beta libraries. In the source study's methods: To identify disease-linked TCR variants, a new computational method was used, one built on a probabilistic model of VDJ rearrangement. The public reads were reanalyzed by TCRdb: fastp trimming at Q25, MiXCR alignment, in-frame beta chains only. Entries that share a CDR3 protein sequence are merged under the most common genes and DNA. TCRdb's processing, not the authors' own work, is the source of the V and J calls. The sample table holds a few hundred thousand distinct CDR3 sequences, of which about 10% were seen once. The ten largest account for roughly a fifth of the sample.

The V and J genes are TRBV5-1 and TRBJ2-7; a stretch of 8 junction bases matches TRBD1. The receptor comes from a male donor with ankylosing spondylitis or in good health (not recorded which). What was sequenced was blood, either unsorted or a sorted T cell fraction (not recorded which). The nucleotide sequence reads as follows: TGCGCCAGCAGCTTGGCGGGACAGGACTACGAGCAGAACTTC. Translated, this gives CASSLAGQDYEQNF.